The text below deals with one TCR beta chain. This clone has only one observation. No antigen is known for it. The input lacks base qualities; no much larger clone sits a single base away. The entry originates in a study of technical replicates of blood from a few donors (dated by TCRdb to about 2017). Taken from the germline V gene, the CDR1 and CDR2 loops are SGHVS and FNYEAQ. The CDR3 sequence holds 17 residues, the cysteine and phenylalanine included. The sequence is cut down to CDR3 DNA, 51 bases in frame from base 1. Between the V and J ends, shortened by 0 bases and 0 bases respectively, the junction contains 15 bases. The library came from the immunoSEQ multiplex PCR assay. This is the immuneACCESS table as TCRdb keeps it, with only in-frame sequences that have V and J called. A part of the clones is gone; compared with another copy, unresolved V genes explain less than half, and the rest is unexplained. This sample holds tens of thousands of clones; 90% to 95% were observed only once. Of the sample, about 0.27% is held by the ten largest clones.

The sequence was collected from a human donor in good health. The rearrangement combines TRBV7-6 with TRBJ2-7; TRBD1 might be the D gene, on 6 matching bases. Sequencing was done on a sample of T cells isolated from PBMCs. The CDR3 protein is CASSLAEDRFPSYEQYF. The nucleotides read TGTGCCAGCAGCTTAGCAGAGGACAGATTCCCCTCCTACGAGCAGTACTTC.